Listed here is a single T cell receptor (beta chain). The data belong to a study of regulatory dendritic cells for organ transplantation. Germline V gene sequence: CDR1 SNHLY, CDR2 FYNNEI. V gave up 7 bases and J gave up 13 bases, with 19 bases separating them. The CDR3 length is 12 residues. TCRdb's copy holds only in-frame clones and misses some; the assay was immunoSEQ multiplex PCR. The sample contains almost 35,000 clones, roughly nine tenths of which appear only once. The origin of this receptor is a human donor in good health. Sample: naive CD4+ T cells from blood. The subset was: CD45RA+ naive T cells. This chain links TRBV2 with TRBJ1-1; unclear D gene. In nucleotides, the CDR3 is TGTGCCAGCACCCCAGAGAGCGGGTTGGGTTTCTTT. It is translated as CASTPESGLGFF.